These 16 T cell receptor beta chains were all obtained from the same sample, sequenced in a study of T cell changes during pregnancy in multiple sclerosis. Profiled with immunoSEQ multiplex PCR; TCRdb holds only in-frame clones, not every one. The sample has approximately 51,000 clones, around 92% seen once. Here the sequenced sample was CD4+ T cells from peripheral blood mononuclear cells, taken after pregnancy. The receptors were gathered from a female donor with multiple sclerosis, enrolled in a pregnancy study.

V usage is TRBV23-1 and J usage is TRBJ2-1, with unresolved D. Being an ORF, TRBV23-1 has a function that is uncertain. V was pared by 0 bases and J by 0 bases, with 15 bases between. This CDR3 has 18 amino acids. The CDR3 protein is CASSQSVPTQSSYNEQFF. Written as DNA, the CDR3 is TGCGCCAGCAGTCAATCGGTTCCCACCCAGTCCTCCTACAATGAGCAGTTCTTC.

The genes are TRBV4-3 and TRBJ2-5; 8 positions match TRBD1. Trimming at V came to 2 bases and at J to 5 bases, leaving 10 bases not matched to a gene. Germline CDR1 LGHNA, CDR2 YSLEER. The CDR3 sequence is 16 residues long. The CDR3 loop reads CASSQISGTGSETQYF. In nucleotides, the CDR3 is TGCGCCAGCAGCCAAATCTCCGGGACAGGAAGCGAGACCCAGTACTTC.

This rearrangement joins TRBV6-6 to TRBJ2-1; D not certain. CDR1 and CDR2 from the germline V gene are MNHNY and SVGAGI (reference sequence). The CDR3 has 16 amino acids. V was shortened by 2 bases and J by 7 bases, with 18 bases between the two germline ends. The CDR3 region has the DNA TGTGCCAGCAGTTACCCCCTTAAACAAATAAAGAATGAGCAGTTCTTC. Translating it yields CASSYPLKQIKNEQFF.

This clone was recorded once. The V and J genes are TRBV7-9 and TRBJ1-5; 11 bases are shared with TRBD1. After removal of 5 bases from V and 5 bases from J, the junction contained 11 bases not matched to a gene. Germline values: CDR1 SEHNR, CDR2 FQNEAQ (reference sequence). The CDR3 totals 17 residues. The CDR3 protein is CASSRSGTGGIHQPQHF. Here the CDR3 DNA reads TGTGCCAGCAGCCGCTCCGGGACAGGGGGAATTCATCAGCCCCAGCATTTT.

The CDR3 reads CASSQEKGAAQTYEQYF. The CDR3 region has the DNA TGCGCCAGCAGCCAAGAAAAAGGAGCAGCTCAAACCTACGAGCAGTACTTC. This chain uses TRBV4-1 with TRBJ2-7; no clear D. The ends were cut back, 0 bases at V and 2 bases at J, with 17 bases in the middle. This CDR3 is 17 amino acids long. Germline V gene sequence: CDR1 MGHRA, CDR2 YSYEKL.

V usage is TRBV19 and J usage is TRBJ2-1, with 9 bases fitting TRBD2. Germline trimming cut 3 bases from V and 10 bases from J; bases unmatched to any gene: 4. CDR1 and CDR2 from the germline V gene are LNHDA and SQIVND (reference sequence). The length of the CDR3 is 13 residues. The CDR3 sequence: CASSIGGRGEQFF. The CDR3 DNA is TGTGCCAGTAGTATCGGCGGGAGGGGCGAGCAGTTCTTC. Full variable domain (remainder filled in from reference TRBV19 and TRBJ2-1): DGGITQSPKYLFRKEGQNVTLSCEQNLNHDAMYWYRQDPGQGLRLIYYSQIVNDFQKGDIAEGYSVSREKKESFPLTVTSAQKNPTAFYLCASSIGGRGEQFFGPGTRLTVL.

In DNA form, the CDR3 reads TGTGCCAGTAGTAGGGCCACAGACTATGGCTACACCTTC. This sequence encodes CASSRATDYGYTF. J is TRBJ1-2 and V is TRBV19; D ambiguous. The V end was cut by 4 bases, the J end by 3 bases, with 9 bases between. The germline V gene encodes CDR1 LNHDA and CDR2 SQIVND (reference sequence). The CDR3 spans 13 residues. Full variable domain (outside the CDR3, taken from reference TRBV19 and TRBJ1-2): DGGITQSPKYLFRKEGQNVTLSCEQNLNHDAMYWYRQDPGQGLRLIYYSQIVNDFQKGDIAEGYSVSREKKESFPLTVTSAQKNPTAFYLCASSRATDYGYTFGSGTRLTVV.

J is TRBJ2-1 and V is TRBV4-1; TRBD2 agrees at 12 bases. V trimming: 1 base; J trimming: 7 bases; junction bases outside the gene matches: 2. The CDR3 contains 15 residues. Germline lookup yields CDR1 MGHRA and CDR2 YSYEKL. CDR3 nucleotides: TGCGCCAGCAGCCAAGTGACTAGCGGGAGTAATGAGCAGTTCTTC. Protein product: CASSQVTSGSNEQFF.

The chain employs TRBV6-6 and TRBJ2-1; TRBD1 aligns across 7 bases. V shed 6 bases and J 6 bases; nucleotides not matched to a gene: 5. Germline V gene sequence: CDR1 MNHNY, CDR2 SVGAGI (reference sequence). The CDR3 runs to 13 residues. In nucleotides, the CDR3 is TGTGCCAGCAGCCCGACAGGGATCAATGAGCAGTTCTTC. Protein: CASSPTGINEQFF.

This clone occurred once. The chain uses TRBV11-3 and TRBJ2-1; D unclear. With 4 bases removed from V and 7 bases from J, the gap between germline ends came to 20 bases. The CDR3 is made up of 16 amino acids. The germline gives CDR1 SGHNT, CDR2 YENEEA. The CDR3 coding sequence is TGTGCCAGCAGCTCGAGCGCCACCCGCAACCTTAATGAGCAGTTCTTC. Translating it yields CASSSSATRNLNEQFF.

The V call is TRBV6-5, the J call TRBJ2-1; 9 bases are a match to TRBD2. The CDR3 contains 14 residues. V trimming: 5 bases; J trimming: 8 bases; junction bases outside the gene matches: 7. Germline V gene data show CDR1 as MNHEY and CDR2 as SVGAGI. This CDR3 reads CASSPGLAIYEQFF. The DNA of the CDR3 is TGTGCCAGCAGTCCTGGACTAGCGATCTATGAGCAGTTCTTC.

This clone is medium-sized within its sample. The V call is TRBV19, the J call TRBJ2-5; possibly TRBD2 for D (7 bases). The germline gives CDR1 LNHDA, CDR2 SQIVND (reference sequence). The CDR3 runs 15 residues. Trimming left V 3 bases short and J 4 bases short, with 15 bases between. The CDR3 sequence: CASSIGGGSAETQYF. In nucleotides, the CDR3 is TGTGCCAGTAGTATCGGGGGCGGGAGTGCAGAGACCCAGTACTTC.

The chain has TRBV18 and TRBJ2-5; D call uncertain. In germline, CDR1 is KGHSH, CDR2 LQKENI. V was clipped by 1 base and J by 3 bases, with 12 bases between them. The CDR3 is made up of 15 amino acids. The chain's CDR3 is CASSPQAVGKETQYF. CDR3 DNA sequence: TGTGCCAGCTCACCACAAGCAGTGGGCAAAGAGACCCAGTACTTC.

The chain links TRBV2 to TRBJ2-7; no firm D call. Trimming removed 9 bases from V and 0 bases from J, with 15 bases in between. Germline assignment: CDR1 SNHLY and CDR2 FYNNEI. This CDR3 region has 14 residues. The CDR3 DNA reads TGTGCCAGTAAGACCAGCGTAACCTCCTACGAGCAGTACTTC. It codes for CASKTSVTSYEQYF.

This chain joins TRBV5-5 and TRBJ2-7; 7 positions match TRBD1. J lost 2 bases, V lost 2 bases, and 13 bases had no gene match. Looked up from germline, CDR1 is SGHKS and CDR2 is YYEKEE (reference sequence). The CDR3 loop spans 17 amino acids. CDR3 bases: TGTGCCAGCAGCTTCGCCGTTGGGGCAGGGGGAGCCTACGAGCAGTACTTC. It yields the protein CASSFAVGAGGAYEQYF.

This chain uses TRBV19 with TRBJ1-5; D is possibly TRBD1 (5 bases). The length of the CDR3 is 16 residues. Trimming removed 5 bases at V and 3 bases at J, with 17 bases between. Germline-derived CDR1 and CDR2 are LNHDA and SQIVND (reference sequence). DNA for the CDR3: TGTGCCAGTAGTCCCCCCGGGACTTGGGACAATCAGCCCCAGCATTTT. Residues: CASSPPGTWDNQPQHF.